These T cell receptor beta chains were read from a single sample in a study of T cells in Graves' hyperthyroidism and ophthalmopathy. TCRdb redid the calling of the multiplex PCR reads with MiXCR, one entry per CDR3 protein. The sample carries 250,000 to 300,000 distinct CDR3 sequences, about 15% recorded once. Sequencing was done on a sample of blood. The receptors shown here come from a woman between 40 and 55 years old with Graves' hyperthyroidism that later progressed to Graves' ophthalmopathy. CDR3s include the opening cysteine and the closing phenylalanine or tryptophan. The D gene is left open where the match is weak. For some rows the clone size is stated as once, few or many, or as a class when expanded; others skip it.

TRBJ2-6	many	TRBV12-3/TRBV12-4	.	CASTINGGTGANVLTF	TGTGCCAGCACCATTAACGGGGGTACTGGGGCCAACGTCCTGACTTTC
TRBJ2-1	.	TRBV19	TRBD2	CASSIVLAGGLNEQFF	TGTGCCAGTAGTATAGTACTAGCGGGAGGTTTGAATGAGCAGTTCTTC
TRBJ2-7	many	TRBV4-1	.	CASSRESYSSYEQYF	TGCGCCAGCAGCCGGGAGAGCTACAGCTCCTACGAGCAGTACTTC
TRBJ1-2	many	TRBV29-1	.	CSVRRAGGDYGYTF	TGCAGCGTCCGCCGAGCGGGGGGCGACTATGGCTACACCTTC
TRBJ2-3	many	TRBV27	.	CASSRVWVVGARTDTQYF	TGTGCCAGCAGCCGAGTGTGGGTCGTCGGGGCACGGACAGATACGCAGTATTTT
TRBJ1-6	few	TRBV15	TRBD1	CATSEKLQGARSPLHF	TGTGCCACCAGCGAAAAGCTACAGGGGGCTCGTTCACCCCTCCACTTT
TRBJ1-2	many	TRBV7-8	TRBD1	CASSLRTGTVPNYGYTF	TGTGCCAGCAGCTTGCGTACCGGGACAGTTCCTAACTATGGCTACACCTTC
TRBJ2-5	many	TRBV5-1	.	CASSRQGYRGQETQYF	TGCGCCAGCAGTCGGCAGGGCTATAGGGGACAAGAGACCCAGTACTTC
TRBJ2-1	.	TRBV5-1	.	CASSFSDSEQFF	TGCGCCAGCAGCTTTTCGGACAGTGAGCAGTTCTTC
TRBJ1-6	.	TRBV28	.	CVSSLEHRTLHF	TGTGTCAGCAGTTTAGAACATCGGACCCTCCACTTT
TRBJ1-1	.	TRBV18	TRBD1	CASSPPSAGGGWTEAFF	TGTGCCAGCTCACCACCGTCGGCAGGGGGCGGGTGGACTGAAGCTTTCTTT
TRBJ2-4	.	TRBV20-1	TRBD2	CSARDGGRNIQYF	TGCAGTGCTAGAGACGGCGGGAGGAACATTCAGTACTTC
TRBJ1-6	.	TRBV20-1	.	CSAFGTEAYNSPLHF	TGCAGTGCTTTCGGGACGGAGGCCTATAATTCACCCCTCCACTTT
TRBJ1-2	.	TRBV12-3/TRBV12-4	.	CASSLSRGGYGYTF	TGTGCCAGCAGTTTGAGTCGGGGCGGCTATGGCTACACCTTC
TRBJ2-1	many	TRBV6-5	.	CASSYSARGYIGNEQFF	TGTGCCAGCAGTTACTCCGCCCGGGGGTATATCGGCAATGAGCAGTTCTTC
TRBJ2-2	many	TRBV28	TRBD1	CASSYNRDSANTGELFF	TGTGCCAGCAGCTATAACCGGGACAGCGCGAACACCGGGGAGCTGTTTTTT
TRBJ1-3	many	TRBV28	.	CASRGRLRSGNTIYF	TGTGCCAGCAGGGGGAGGCTTCGCTCTGGAAACACCATATATTTT
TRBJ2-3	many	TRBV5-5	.	CASSFSTYRTDTQYF	TGTGCCAGCAGCTTTAGCACATACCGCACAGATACGCAGTATTTT
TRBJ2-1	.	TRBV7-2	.	CASSLAFLDENEQFF	TGTGCCAGCAGCTTAGCGTTTCTAGATGAAAATGAGCAGTTCTTC
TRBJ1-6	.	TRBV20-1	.	CSARERTGNSPLHF	TGCAGTGCTAGAGAGAGGACGGGCAATTCACCCCTCCACTTT
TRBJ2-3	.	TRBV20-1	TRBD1	CSARAGTGDTDTQYF	TGCAGTGCTAGAGCCGGGACAGGGGATACAGATACGCAGTATTTT
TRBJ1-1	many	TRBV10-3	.	CACSGQGTEAFF	.
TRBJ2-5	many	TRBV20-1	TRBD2	CSAIRLAGGRETQYF	TGCAGTGCCATACGACTAGCGGGAGGAAGGGAGACCCAGTACTTC
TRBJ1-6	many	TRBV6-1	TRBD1	CASSGRWDRGNSPLHF	TGTGCCAGCAGTGGGAGGTGGGACAGGGGGAATTCACCCCTCCACTTT
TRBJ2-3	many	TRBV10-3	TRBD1	CAIGQGYLTDTQYF	TGTGCCATCGGACAGGGGTATTTAACAGATACGCAGTATTTT
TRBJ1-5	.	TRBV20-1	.	CSARDLRDVDQPQHF	TGCAGTGCTAGAGATCTTAGGGACGTTGATCAGCCCCAGCATTTT
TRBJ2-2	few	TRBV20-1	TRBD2	CSARDLTPSGTNTGELFF	TGCAGTGCTAGAGATTTGACTCCCAGCGGGACGAACACCGGGGAGCTGTTTTTT
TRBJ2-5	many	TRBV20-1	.	CSAREIWALYQETQYF	TGCAGTGCTAGGGAGATCTGGGCTCTGTACCAAGAGACCCAGTACTTC
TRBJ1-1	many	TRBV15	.	CATSRVASSTEAFF	TGTGCCACCAGCAGAGTCGCCAGTAGCACTGAAGCTTTCTTT
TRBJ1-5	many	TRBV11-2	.	CASSLAPADIFRNQPQHF	TGTGCCAGCAGCTTAGCTCCGGCTGATATCTTCCGCAATCAGCCCCAGCATTTT